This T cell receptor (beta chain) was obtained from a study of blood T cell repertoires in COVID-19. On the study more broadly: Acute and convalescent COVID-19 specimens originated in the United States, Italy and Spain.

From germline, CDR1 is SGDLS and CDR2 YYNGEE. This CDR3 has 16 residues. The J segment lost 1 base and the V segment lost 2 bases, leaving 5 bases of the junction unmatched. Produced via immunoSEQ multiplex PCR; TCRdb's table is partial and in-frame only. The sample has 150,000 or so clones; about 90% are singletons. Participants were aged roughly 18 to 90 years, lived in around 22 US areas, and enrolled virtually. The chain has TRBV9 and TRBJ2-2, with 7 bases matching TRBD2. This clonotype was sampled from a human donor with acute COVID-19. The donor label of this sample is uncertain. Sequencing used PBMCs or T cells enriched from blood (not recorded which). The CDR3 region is CASSVALAENTGELFF. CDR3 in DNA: TGTGCCAGCAGCGTGGCCCTAGCGGAGAACACCGGGGAGCTGTTTTTT.